The text below deals with one T cell receptor (beta chain). Its cognate antigen is unknown. Sequencing used immunoSEQ multiplex PCR; TCRdb keeps in-frame clones, though not all of them. The sample includes roughly 60,000 clones, approximately 89% seen only once; the top ten take about 0.46%. These data originate in a study of OX40 agonist ivuxolimab in advanced cancers. Study overall: Three patients had partial responses: one hepatocellular carcinoma, two cutaneous melanoma. Findings and limits, study-wide: At doses 0.1 to 3.0 mg/kg, CD4+ and CD8+ clones expanded. The specificity for antigen of the expanded peripheral T cells was not determined.

Germline loops: CDR1 MNHEY, CDR2 SVGAGI. The CDR3 runs 11 residues. Trimming shortened V by 6 bases and J by 2 bases, and 5 bases separated the two germline ends. Sequencing used CD4+ or CD8+ T cells sorted from blood, obtained in a trial of the OX40 agonist ivuxolimab. This receptor was identified in an adult with an advanced solid tumor such as melanoma, head and neck, liver or kidney cancer. This chain uses TRBV6-5 with TRBJ2-7; no clear D. The CDR3 DNA reads as TGTGCCAGCAGCCCGGCCTACGAGCAGTACTTC. Translating gives CASSPAYEQYF.